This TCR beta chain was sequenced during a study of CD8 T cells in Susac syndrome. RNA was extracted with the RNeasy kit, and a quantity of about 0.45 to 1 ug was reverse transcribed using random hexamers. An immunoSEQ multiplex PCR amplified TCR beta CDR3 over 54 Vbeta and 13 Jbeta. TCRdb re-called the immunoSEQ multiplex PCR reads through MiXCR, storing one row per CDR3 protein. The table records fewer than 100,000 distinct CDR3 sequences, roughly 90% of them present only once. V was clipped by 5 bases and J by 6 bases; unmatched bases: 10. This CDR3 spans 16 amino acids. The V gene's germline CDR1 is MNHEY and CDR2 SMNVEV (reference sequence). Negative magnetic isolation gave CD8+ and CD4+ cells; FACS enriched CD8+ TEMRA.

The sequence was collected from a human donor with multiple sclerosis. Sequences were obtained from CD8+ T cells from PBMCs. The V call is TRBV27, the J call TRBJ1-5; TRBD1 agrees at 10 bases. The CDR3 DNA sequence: TGTGCCAGCAGTGCTGTGACAGGGGGCTTGGGTCAGCCCCAGCATTTT. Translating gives CASSAVTGGLGQPQHF.